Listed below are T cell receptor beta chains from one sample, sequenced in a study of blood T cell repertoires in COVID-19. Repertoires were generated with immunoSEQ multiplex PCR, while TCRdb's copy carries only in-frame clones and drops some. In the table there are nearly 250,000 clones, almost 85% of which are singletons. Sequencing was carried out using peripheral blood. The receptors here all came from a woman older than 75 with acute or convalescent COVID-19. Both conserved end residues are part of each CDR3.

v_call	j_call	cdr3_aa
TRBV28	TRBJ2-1	CASSPAGVGNEQFF
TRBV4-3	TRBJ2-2	CASSQNVGLAGSGTGELFF
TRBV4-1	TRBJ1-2	CASSSGQGAYWDSRYGYTF
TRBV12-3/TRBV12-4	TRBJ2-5	CASSLAAQETQYF
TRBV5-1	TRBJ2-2	CASSQTSGNTGELFF
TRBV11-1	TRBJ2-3	CASSLEAGGTADTQYF
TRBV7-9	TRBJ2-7	CASSGTGGLSYEQYF
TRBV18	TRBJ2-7	CASSGTSGSYEQYF
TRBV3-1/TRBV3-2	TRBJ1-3	CASSRADRGSGNTIYF
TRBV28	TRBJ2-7	CASGGYREQYF
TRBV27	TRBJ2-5	CASSQIPGQQETQYF
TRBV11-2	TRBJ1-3	CASSLVGGNTIYF
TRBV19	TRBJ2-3	CASSIMGGYTDTQYF
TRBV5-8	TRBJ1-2	CASSSGTANTYGYTF
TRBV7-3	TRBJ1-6	CASSLGQGSSPLHF
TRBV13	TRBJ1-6	CASSRRDRGLGPLHF
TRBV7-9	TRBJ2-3	CASSLAKGDGTDTQYF
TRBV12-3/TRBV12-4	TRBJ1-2	CASNSGTGGGYTF
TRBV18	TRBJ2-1	CASSPLAGNSDEQFF
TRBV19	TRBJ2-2	CASRTSGRTTGELFF
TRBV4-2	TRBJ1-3	CASSHTQGGSSGNTIYF
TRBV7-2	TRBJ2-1	CASSTSWSSYNEQFF
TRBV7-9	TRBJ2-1	CASSPTGQVDNEQFF
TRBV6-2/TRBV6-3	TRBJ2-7	CASSYIAGVHEQYF
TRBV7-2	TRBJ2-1	CASSNQAGVNEQFF
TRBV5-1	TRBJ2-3	CASSQGTSPDTQYF
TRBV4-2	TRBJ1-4	CASSQGVSSKEEKLFF
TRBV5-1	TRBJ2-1	CASSPGAGGPENEQFF
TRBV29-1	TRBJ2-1	CSVVRGTDEQFF
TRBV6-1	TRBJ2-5	CASSGGRGVLRETQYF
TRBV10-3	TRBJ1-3	CAISEAHGNTIYF
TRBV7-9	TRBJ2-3	CASSRVGGTDTQYF
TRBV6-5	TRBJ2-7	CASSYSDRGTGEQYF
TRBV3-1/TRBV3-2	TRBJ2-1	CASSQIGQGSHNEQFF
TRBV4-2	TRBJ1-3	CASSQVTGGNTIYF
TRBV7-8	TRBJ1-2	CASSFYSPSRTASSYGYTF
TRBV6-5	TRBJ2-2	CASSSGGVTGELFF
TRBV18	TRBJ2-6	CASSPLQGAGANVLTF
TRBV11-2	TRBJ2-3	CASSLEISYTDTQYF
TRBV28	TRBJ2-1	CASRKFSGTGARNEQFF
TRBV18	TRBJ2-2	CASSPLRQGSTGELFF